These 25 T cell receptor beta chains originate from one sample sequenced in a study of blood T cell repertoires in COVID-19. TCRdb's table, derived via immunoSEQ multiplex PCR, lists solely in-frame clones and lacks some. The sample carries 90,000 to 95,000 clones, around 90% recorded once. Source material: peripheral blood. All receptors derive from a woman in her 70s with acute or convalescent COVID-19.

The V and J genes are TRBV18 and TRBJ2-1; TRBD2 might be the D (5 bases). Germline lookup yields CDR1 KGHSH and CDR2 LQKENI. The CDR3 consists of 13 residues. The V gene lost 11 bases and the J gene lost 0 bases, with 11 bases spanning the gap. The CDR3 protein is CAGRGSSYNEQFF. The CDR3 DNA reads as TGTGCCGGTAGAGGGAGCTCCTACAATGAGCAGTTCTTC.

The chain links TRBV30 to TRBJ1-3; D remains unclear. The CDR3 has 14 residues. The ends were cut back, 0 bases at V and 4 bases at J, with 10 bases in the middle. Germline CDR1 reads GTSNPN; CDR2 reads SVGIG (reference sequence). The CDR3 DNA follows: TGTGCCTGGAGTGTAACAGCAACCGGAAACACCATATATTTT. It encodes CAWSVTATGNTIYF. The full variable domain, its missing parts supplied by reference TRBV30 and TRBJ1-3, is SQTIHQWPATLVQPVGSPLSLECTVEGTSNPNLYWYRQAAGRGLQLLFYSVGIGQISSEVPQNLSASRPQDRQFILSSKKLLLSDSGFYLCAWSVTATGNTIYFGEGSWLTVV.

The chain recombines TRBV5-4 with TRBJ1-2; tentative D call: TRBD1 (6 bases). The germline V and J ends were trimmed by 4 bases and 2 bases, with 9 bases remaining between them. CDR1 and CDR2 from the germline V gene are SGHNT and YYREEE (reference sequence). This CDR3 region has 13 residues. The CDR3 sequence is CASSETGNYGYTF. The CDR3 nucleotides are TGTGCCAGCAGCGAAACAGGGAACTATGGCTACACCTTC.

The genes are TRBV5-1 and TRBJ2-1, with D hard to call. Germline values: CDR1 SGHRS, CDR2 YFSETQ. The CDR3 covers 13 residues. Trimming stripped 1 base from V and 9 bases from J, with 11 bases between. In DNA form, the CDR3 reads TGCGCCAGCAGCTTGACGCGTCCCATTGAGCAGTTCTTC. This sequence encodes CASSLTRPIEQFF.

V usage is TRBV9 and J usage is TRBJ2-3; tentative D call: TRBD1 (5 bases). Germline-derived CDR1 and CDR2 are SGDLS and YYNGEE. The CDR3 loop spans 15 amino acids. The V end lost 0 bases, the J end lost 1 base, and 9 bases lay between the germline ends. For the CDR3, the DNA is TGTGCCAGCAGCGTAGGGCTGGGGCGCACAGATACGCAGTATTTT. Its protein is CASSVGLGRTDTQYF.

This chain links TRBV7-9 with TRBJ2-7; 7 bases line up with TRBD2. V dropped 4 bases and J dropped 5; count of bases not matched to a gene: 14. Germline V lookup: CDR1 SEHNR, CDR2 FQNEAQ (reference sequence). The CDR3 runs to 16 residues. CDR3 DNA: TGTGCCAGCAGCTCCTATGTGGCGGGAGCTGACGACGAGCAGTACTTC. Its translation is CASSSYVAGADDEQYF.

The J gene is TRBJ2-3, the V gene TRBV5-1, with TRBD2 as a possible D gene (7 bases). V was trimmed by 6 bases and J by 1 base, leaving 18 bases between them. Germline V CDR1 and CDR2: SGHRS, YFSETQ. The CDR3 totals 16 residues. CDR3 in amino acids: CASNRVGGRRTDTQYF. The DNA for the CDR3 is TGCGCCAGCAACCGAGTCGGGGGGCGTCGCACAGATACGCAGTATTTT.

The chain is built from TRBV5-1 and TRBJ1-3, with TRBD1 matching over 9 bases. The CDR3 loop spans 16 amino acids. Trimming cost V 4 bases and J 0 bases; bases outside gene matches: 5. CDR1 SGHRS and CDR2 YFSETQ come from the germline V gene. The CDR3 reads CASSIPGQGSGNTIYF. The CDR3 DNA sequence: TGCGCCAGCAGCATACCGGGACAGGGCTCTGGAAACACCATATATTTT.

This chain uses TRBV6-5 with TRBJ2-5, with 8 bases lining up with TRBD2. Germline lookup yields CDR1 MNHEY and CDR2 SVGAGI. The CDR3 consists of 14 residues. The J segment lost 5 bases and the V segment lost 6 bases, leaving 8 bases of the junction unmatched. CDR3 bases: TGTGCCAGCAGGACACGGGGGGGCCTTGAGACCCAGTACTTC. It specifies CASRTRGGLETQYF.

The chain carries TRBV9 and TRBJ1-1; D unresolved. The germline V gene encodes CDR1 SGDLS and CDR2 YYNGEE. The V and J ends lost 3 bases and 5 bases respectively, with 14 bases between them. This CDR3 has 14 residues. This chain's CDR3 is CASSASRGGTEAFF. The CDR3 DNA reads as TGTGCCAGCAGCGCCTCCCGGGGAGGAACTGAAGCTTTCTTT.

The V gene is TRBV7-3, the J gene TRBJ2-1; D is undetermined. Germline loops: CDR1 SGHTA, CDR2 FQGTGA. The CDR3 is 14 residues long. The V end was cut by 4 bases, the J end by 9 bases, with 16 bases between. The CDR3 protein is CASSSSGSNGEQFF. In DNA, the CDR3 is TGTGCCAGCAGCTCTTCCGGGTCAAACGGTGAGCAGTTCTTC. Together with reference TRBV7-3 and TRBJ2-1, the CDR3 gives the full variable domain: GAGVSQTPSNKVTEKGKYVELRCDPISGHTALYWYRQSLGQGPEFLIYFQGTGAADDSGLPNDRFFAVRPEGSVSTLKIQRTERGDSAVYLCASSSSGSNGEQFFGPGTRLTVL.

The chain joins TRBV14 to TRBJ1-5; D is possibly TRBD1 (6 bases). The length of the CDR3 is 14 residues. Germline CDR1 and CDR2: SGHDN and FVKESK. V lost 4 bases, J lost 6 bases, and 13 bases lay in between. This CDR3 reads CASSLPGGGQPQHF. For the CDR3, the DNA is TGTGCCAGCAGCCTTCCGGGGGGCGGTCAGCCCCAGCATTTT.

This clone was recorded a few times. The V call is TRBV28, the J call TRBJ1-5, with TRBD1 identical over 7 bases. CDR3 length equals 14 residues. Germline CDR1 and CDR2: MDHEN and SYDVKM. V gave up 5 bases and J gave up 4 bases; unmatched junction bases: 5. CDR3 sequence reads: CASSARDRNQPQHF. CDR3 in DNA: TGTGCCAGCAGTGCCCGGGACAGAAATCAGCCCCAGCATTTT.

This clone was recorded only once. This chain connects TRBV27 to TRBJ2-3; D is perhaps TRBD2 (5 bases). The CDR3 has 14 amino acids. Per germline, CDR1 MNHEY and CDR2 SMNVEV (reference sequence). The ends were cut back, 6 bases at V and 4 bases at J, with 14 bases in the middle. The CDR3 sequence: CASRWELGADTQYF. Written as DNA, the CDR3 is TGTGCCAGCAGGTGGGAGCTCGGTGCAGATACGCAGTATTTT.

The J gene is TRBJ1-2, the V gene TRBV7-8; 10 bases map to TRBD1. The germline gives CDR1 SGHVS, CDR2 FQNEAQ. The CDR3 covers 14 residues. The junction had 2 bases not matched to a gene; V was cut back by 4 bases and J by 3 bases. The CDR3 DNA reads TGTGCCAGCAGCTCGGACAGGGGGTACTATGGCTACACCTTC. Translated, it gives CASSSDRGYYGYTF.

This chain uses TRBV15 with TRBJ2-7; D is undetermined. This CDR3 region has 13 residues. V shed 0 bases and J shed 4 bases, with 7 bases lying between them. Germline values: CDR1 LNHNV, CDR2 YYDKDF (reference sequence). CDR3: CATSRDRVYEQYF. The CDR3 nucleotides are TGTGCCACCAGCAGAGATCGAGTTTACGAGCAGTACTTC.

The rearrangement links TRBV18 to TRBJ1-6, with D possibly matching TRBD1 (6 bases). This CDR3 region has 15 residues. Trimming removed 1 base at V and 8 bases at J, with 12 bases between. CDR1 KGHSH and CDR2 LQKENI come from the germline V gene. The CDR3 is CASSPLSEGDSPLHF. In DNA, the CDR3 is TGTGCCAGCTCACCACTGAGTGAGGGGGATTCACCCCTCCACTTT.

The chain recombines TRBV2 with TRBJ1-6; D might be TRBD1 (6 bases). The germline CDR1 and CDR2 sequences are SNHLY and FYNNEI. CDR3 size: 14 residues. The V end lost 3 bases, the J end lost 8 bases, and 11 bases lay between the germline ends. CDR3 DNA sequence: TGTGCCAGCAGTGAGGCAGGGGCGGATTCACCCCTCCACTTT. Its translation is CASSEAGADSPLHF.

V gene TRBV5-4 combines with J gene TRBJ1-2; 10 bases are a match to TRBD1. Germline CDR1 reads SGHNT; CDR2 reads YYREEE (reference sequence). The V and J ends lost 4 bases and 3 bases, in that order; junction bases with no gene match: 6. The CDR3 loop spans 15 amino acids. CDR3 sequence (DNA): TGTGCCAGCAGCACGAGGACAGGGGGTGACTATGGCTACACCTTC. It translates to CASSTRTGGDYGYTF. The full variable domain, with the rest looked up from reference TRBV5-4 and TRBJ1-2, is ETGVTQSPTHLIKTRGQQVTLRCSSQSGHNTVSWYQQALGQGPQFIFQYYREEENGRGNFPPRFSGLQFPNYSSELNVNALELDDSALYLCASSTRTGGDYGYTFGSGTRLTVV.

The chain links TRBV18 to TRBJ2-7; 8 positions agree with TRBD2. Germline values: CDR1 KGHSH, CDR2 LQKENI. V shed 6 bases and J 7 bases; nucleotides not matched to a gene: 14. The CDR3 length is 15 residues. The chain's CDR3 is CASSSSSEREWEQYF. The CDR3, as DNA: TGTGCCAGCTCCTCCTCCTCTGAGCGGGAGTGGGAGCAGTACTTC.

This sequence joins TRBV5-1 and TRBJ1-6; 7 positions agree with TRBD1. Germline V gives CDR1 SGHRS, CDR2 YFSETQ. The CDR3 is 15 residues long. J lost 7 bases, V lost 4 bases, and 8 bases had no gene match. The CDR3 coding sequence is TGCGCCAGCAGCCCACAGGGGCTGGAGAATTCACCCCTCCACTTT. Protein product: CASSPQGLENSPLHF. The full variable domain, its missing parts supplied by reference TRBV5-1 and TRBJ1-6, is KAGVTQTPRYLIKTRGQQVTLSCSPISGHRSVSWYQQTPGQGLQFLFEYFSETQRNKGNFPGRFSGRQFSNSRSEMNVSTLELGDSALYLCASSPQGLENSPLHFGNGTRLTVT.

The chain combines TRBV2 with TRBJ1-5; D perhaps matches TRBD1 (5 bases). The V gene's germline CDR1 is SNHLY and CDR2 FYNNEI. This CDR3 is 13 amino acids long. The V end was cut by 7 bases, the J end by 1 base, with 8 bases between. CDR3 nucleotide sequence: TGTGCCAGCATACAGGAGAGCAATCAGCCCCAGCATTTT. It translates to CASIQESNQPQHF.

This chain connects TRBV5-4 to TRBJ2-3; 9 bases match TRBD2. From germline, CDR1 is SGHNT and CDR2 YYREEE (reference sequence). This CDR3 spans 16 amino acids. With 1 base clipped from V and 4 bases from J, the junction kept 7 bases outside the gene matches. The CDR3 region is CASSLYSGGRADTQYF. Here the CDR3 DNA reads TGTGCCAGCAGCTTGTATAGCGGGGGTCGCGCAGATACGCAGTATTTT.

DNA for the CDR3: TGCGCCAGCAGCAATCAATACCCCCAGGGGGCTCTCACCTTC. This gives the protein CASSNQYPQGALTF. J is TRBJ1-2 and V is TRBV5-1; 8 nucleotides line up with TRBD1. The CDR3 loop spans 14 amino acids. J gave up 13 bases and V 4 bases, and 15 bases lay outside the gene matches. Per germline, CDR1 SGHRS and CDR2 YFSETQ. Looking up the rest from reference TRBV5-1 and TRBJ1-2 gives the full variable domain: KAGVTQTPRYLIKTRGQQVTLSCSPISGHRSVSWYQQTPGQGLQFLFEYFSETQRNKGNFPGRFSGRQFSNSRSEMNVSTLELGDSALYLCASSNQYPQGALTFGSGTRLTVV.

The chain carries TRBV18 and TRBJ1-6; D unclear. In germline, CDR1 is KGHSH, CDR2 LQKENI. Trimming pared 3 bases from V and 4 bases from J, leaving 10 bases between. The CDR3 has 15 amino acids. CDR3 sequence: CASSPSPGYNSPLHF. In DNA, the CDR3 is TGTGCCAGCTCACCGTCGCCGGGGTATAATTCACCCCTCCACTTT. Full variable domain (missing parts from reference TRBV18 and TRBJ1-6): NAGVMQNPRHLVRRRGQEARLRCSPMKGHSHVYWYRQLPEEGLKFMVYLQKENIIDESGMPKERFSAEFPKEGPSILRIQQVVRGDSAAYFCASSPSPGYNSPLHFGNGTRLTVT.